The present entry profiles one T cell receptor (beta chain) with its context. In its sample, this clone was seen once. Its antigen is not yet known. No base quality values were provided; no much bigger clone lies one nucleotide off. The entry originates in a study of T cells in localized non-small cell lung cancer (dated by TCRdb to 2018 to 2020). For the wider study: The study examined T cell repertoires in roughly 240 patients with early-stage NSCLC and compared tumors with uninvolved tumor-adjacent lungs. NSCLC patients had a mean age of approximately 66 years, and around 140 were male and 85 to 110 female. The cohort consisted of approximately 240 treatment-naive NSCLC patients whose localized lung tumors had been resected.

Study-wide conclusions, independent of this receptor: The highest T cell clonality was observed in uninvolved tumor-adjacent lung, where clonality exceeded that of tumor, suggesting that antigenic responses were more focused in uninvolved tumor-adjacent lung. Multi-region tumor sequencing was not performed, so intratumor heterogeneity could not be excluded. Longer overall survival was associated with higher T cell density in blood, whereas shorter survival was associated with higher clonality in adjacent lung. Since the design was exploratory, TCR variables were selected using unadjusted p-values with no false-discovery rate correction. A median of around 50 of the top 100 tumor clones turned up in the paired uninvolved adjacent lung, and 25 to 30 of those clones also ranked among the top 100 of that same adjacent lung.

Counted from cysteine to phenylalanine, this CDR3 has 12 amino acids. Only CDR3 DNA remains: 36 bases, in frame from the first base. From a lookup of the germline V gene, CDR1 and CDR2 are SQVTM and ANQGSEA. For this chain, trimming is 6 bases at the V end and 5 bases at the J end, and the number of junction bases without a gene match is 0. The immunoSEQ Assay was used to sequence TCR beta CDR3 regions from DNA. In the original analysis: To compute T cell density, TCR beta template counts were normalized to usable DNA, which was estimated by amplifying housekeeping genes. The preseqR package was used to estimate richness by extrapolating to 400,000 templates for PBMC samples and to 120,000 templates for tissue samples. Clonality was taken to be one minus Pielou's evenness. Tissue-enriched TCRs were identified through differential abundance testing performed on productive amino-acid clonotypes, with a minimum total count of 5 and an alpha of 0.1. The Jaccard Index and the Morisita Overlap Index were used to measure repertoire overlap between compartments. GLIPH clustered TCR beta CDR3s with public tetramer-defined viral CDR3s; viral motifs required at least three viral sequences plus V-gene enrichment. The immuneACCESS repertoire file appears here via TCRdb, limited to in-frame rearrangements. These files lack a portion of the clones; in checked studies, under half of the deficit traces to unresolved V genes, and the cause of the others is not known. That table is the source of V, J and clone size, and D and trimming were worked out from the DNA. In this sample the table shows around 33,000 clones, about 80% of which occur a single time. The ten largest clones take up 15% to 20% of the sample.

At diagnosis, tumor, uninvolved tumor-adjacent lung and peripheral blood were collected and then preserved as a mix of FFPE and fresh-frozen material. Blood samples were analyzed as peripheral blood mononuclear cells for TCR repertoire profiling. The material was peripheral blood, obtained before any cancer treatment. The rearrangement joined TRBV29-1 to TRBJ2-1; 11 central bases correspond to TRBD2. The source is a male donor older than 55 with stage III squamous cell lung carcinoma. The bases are TGCAGCGTGGGACTAGCGGACAATGAGCAGTTCTTC. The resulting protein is CSVGLADNEQFF.